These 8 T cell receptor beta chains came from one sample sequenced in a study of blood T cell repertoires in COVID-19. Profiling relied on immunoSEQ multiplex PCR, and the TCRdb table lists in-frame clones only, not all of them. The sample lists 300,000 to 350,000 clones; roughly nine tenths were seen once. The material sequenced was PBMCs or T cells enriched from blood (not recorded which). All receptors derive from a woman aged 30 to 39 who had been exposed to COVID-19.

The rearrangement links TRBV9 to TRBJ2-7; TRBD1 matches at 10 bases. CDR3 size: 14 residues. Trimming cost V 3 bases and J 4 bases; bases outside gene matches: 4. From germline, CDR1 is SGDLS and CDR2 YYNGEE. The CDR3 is CASSAQGQGYEQYF. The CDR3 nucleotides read TGTGCCAGCAGCGCCCAGGGACAGGGGTACGAGCAGTACTTC.

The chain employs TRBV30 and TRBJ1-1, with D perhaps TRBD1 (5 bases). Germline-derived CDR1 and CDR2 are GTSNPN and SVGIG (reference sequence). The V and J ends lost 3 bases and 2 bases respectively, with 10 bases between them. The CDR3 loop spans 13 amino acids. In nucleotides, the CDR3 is TGTGCCTGGAGCCGACAGTTAAACACTGAAGCTTTCTTT. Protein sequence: CAWSRQLNTEAFF.

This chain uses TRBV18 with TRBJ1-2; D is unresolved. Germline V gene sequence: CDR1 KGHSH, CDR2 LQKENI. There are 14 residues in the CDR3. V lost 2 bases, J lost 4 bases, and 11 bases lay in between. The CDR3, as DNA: TGTGCCAGCTCACCAGAGAGGGCGGGCTATGGCTACACCTTC. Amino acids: CASSPERAGYGYTF.

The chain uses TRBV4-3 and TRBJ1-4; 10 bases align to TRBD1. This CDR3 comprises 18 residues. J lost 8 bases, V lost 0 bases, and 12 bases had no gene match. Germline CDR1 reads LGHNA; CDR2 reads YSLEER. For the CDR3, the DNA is TGCGCCAGCAGCCAAGACCGTGGAGTTTGGACAGGGGGGGAAAAACTGTTTTTT. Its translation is CASSQDRGVWTGGEKLFF.

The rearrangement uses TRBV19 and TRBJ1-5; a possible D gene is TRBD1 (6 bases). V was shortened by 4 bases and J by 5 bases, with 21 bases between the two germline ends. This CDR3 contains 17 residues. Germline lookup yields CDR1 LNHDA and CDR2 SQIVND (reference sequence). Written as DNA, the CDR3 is TGTGCCAGTAGTAATAAACCCCACAGGGATTTATATCAGCCCCAGCATTTT. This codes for CASSNKPHRDLYQPQHF.

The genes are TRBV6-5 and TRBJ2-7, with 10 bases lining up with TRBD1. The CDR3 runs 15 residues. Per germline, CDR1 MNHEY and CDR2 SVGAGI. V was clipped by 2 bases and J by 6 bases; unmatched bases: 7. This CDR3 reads CASSYPGTGVREQYF. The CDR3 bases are TGTGCCAGCAGTTACCCCGGGACAGGGGTCCGCGAGCAGTACTTC.

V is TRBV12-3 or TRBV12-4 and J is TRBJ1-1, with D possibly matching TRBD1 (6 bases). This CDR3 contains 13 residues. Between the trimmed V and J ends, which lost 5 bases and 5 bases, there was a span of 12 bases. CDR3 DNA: TGTGCCAGCAGTATCGAGGGGGATACTGAAGCTTTCTTT. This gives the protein CASSIEGDTEAFF.

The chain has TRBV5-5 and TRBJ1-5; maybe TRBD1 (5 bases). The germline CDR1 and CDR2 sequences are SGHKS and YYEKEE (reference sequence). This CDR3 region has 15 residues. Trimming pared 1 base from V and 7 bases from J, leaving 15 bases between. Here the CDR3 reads CASSLIARVDQPQHF. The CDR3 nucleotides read TGTGCCAGCAGCTTGATCGCCAGGGTGGACCAGCCCCAGCATTTT.